This section outlines one T cell receptor (beta chain) sequence together with its context. The sample belongs to a study of blood T cell repertoires in COVID-19. Study information: COVID-19 samples from acute and convalescent phases originated in the United States, Italy and Spain. T cells, B-cell-depleted T cells, or PBMCs provided the cDNA or gDNA that served as material.

CDR3 length equals 13 residues. Deletions cut 3 bases from V and 4 bases from J, with 10 bases between. CDR1 is MNHEY, CDR2 SMNVEV, per germline (reference sequence). How the authors handled the data: Estimated nucleated cell counts came from reference gene primer amplification. Sequenced by immunoSEQ multiplex PCR; TCRdb stores in-frame clones only, minus some. The V and J calls and clone size come from that table; D and trimming were worked out from the DNA. The profile shows 150,000 to 200,000 clones, less than 80% of them singletons. This TCR came from a man aged 50 to 60 who had recovered from COVID-19. Source material: peripheral blood. The gene calls are TRBV27 and TRBJ2-7; a weak D match, TRBD1 (6 bases). The CDR3 here is CASSFGQPYEQYF. In DNA form, the CDR3 reads TGTGCCAGCAGTTTCGGACAGCCGTACGAGCAGTACTTC.